This paragraph covers one TCR beta chain sequence. V shed 3 bases, J shed 5 bases, and the junction held 4 bases outside the gene matches. CDR3 length: 14 amino acids. In germline, CDR1 is LNHDA, CDR2 SQIVND (reference sequence). In the original workflow: Reference gene primers were amplified, and this amplification served to estimate nucleated cell counts. Profiling relied on immunoSEQ multiplex PCR, and the TCRdb table lists in-frame clones only, not all of them. That table gives V, J and clone size, and the DNA gave D and trimming. The table has some 150,000 clones, more than 65% seen once. The record originates from a study of blood T cell repertoires in COVID-19. Study information: The analysed material was cDNA or gDNA that came from T cells, B-cell-depleted T cells, or PBMCs.

This sequence originates from a woman between 50 and 59 years old in a cohort sampled during active or convalescent COVID-19. This chain uses TRBV19 with TRBJ2-3; 8 bases are shared with TRBD2. Sequenced input: peripheral blood. The CDR3 DNA reads as TGTGCCAGTAGTATGACTAGCGCGCGAGATACGCAGTATTTT. It is translated as CASSMTSARDTQYF. The variable domain in full, with the rest retrieved from reference TRBV19 and TRBJ2-3, is DGGITQSPKYLFRKEGQNVTLSCEQNLNHDAMYWYRQDPGQGLRLIYYSQIVNDFQKGDIAEGYSVSREKKESFPLTVTSAQKNPTAFYLCASSMTSARDTQYFGPGTRLTVL.